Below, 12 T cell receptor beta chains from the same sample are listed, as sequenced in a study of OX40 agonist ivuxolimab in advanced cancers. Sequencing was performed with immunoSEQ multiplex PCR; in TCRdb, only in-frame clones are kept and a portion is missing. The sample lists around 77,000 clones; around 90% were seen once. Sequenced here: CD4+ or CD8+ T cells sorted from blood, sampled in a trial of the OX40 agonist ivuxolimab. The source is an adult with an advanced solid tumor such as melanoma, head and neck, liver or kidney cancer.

CDR3 sequence reads: CATSRLVGQGPFGYTF. The CDR3 bases are TGTGCCACCAGCAGGTTAGTGGGGCAGGGCCCGTTTGGCTACACCTTC. The gene calls are TRBV15 and TRBJ1-2; the D gene is possibly TRBD1 (5 bases). Germline V gene lookup returns CDR1 LNHNV and CDR2 YYDKDF (reference sequence). There are 16 residues in the CDR3. With 3 bases removed from V and 7 bases from J, the gap between germline ends came to 21 bases.

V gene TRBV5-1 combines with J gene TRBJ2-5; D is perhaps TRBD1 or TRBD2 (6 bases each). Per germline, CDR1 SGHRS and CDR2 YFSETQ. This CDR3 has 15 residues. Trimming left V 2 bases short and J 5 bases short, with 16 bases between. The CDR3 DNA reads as TGCGCCAGCAGCTTCTCGGGGGCGCGAGAGGAGACCCAGTACTTC. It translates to CASSFSGAREETQYF.

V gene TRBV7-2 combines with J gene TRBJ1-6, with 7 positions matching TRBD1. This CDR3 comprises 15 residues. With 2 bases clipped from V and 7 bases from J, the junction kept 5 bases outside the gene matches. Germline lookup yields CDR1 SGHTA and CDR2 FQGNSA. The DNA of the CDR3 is TGTGCCAGCAGCTTAACAGGACAGGCCAATTCACCCCTCCACTTT. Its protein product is CASSLTGQANSPLHF.

The CDR3, as DNA: TGTGCCAGCAGTCGCGACAGGGGGCCAGAGCAGTACTTC. Its translation: CASSRDRGPEQYF. The chain combines TRBV11-2 with TRBJ2-7; the match to TRBD1 covers 10 bases. Per the germline V gene, CDR1 is SGHAT and CDR2 is FQNNGV. Trimming cost V 6 bases and J 7 bases; bases outside gene matches: 6. This CDR3 has 13 residues.

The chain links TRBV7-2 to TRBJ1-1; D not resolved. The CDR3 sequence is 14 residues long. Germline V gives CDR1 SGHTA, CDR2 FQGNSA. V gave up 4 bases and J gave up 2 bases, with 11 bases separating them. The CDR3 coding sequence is TGTGCCAGCAGCTGGCGAGCCACTAACACTGAAGCTTTCTTT. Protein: CASSWRATNTEAFF.

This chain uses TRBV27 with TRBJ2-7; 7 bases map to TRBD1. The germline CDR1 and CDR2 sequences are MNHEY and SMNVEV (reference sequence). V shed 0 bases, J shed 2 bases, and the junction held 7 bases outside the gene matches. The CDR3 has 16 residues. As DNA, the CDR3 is TGTGCCAGCAGTTTATCGTCGAGGGGGCGCCCCTACGAGCAGTACTTC. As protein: CASSLSSRGRPYEQYF.

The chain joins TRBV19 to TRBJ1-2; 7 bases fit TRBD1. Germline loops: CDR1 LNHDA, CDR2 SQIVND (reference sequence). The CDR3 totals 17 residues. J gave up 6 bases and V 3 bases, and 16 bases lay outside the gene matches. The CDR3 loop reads CASSIPDSPDRMDGYTF. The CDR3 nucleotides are TGTGCCAGTAGTATCCCCGACTCCCCGGACAGGATGGATGGCTACACCTTC.

CDR3 residues: CASSRSGSNNEQFF. CDR3 coding DNA: TGTGCCAGCAGTAGGTCAGGGAGCAACAATGAGCAGTTCTTC. This chain joins TRBV28 and TRBJ2-1; D possibly matches TRBD1 or TRBD2 (5 bases each). In germline, CDR1 is MDHEN, CDR2 SYDVKM. CDR3 size: 14 residues. The V and J ends lost 5 bases and 5 bases respectively, with 13 bases between them.

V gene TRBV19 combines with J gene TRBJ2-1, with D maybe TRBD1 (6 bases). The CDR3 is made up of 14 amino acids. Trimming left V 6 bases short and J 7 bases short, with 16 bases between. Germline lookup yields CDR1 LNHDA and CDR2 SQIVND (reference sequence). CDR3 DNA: TGTGCCAGTAGAAGAACAGGGCCAAATAATGAGCAGTTCTTC. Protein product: CASRRTGPNNEQFF. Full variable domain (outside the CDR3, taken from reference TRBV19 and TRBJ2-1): DGGITQSPKYLFRKEGQNVTLSCEQNLNHDAMYWYRQDPGQGLRLIYYSQIVNDFQKGDIAEGYSVSREKKESFPLTVTSAQKNPTAFYLCASRRTGPNNEQFFGPGTRLTVL.

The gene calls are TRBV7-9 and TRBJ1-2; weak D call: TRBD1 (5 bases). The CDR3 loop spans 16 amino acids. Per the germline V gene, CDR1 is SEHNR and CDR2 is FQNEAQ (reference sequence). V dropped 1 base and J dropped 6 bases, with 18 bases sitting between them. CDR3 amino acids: CASSLEGPRGVNGYTF. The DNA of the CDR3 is TGTGCCAGCAGCTTAGAGGGCCCCCGGGGGGTTAATGGCTACACCTTC.

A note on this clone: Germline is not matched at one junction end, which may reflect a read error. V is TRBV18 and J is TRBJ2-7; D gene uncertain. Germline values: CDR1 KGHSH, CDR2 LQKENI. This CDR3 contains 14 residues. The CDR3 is CVSTFRGPSYEQYF. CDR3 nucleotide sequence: TGTGTCAGCACATTTCGCGGTCCCTCCTACGAGCAGTACTTC. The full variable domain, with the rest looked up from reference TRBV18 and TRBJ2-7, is NAGVMQNPRHLVRRRGQEARLRCSPMKGHSHVYWYRQLPEEGLKFMVYLQKENIIDESGMPKERFSAEFPKEGPSILRIQQVVRGDSAAYFCVSTFRGPSYEQYFGPGTRLTVT.

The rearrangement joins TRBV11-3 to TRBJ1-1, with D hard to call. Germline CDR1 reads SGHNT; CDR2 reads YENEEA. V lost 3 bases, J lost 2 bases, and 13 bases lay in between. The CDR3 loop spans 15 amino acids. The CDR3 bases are TGTGCCAGCAGCTTTCAATTCGGGAGCAACACTGAAGCTTTCTTT. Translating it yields CASSFQFGSNTEAFF.